This T cell receptor beta chain was profiled in a study of cytomegalovirus exposure and HLA in healthy donors (dated by TCRdb to the late 2010s). Concerning the study at large: An earlier analysis of roughly 500 of the donors reported 276 Gb of sequence data and around 100 million unique TCR beta sequences obtained from approximately 180 million T cells. Roughly 320 gigabases of sequencing data and roughly 81 million unique TCR sequences made up an early release that covered 500 to 650 HLA-typed donors. Among the approximately 400 genotyped donors, approximately 81% belonged to the genetic ancestry cluster associated with self-reported Caucasian donors. The study aimed to test whether signatures of past pathogen exposure could be identified by cataloging public T cell receptors. The T cell repertoires of about 700 subjects were profiled by immunosequencing and related to cytomegalovirus serostatus. Besides the first cohort of about 730 subjects, a separate validation cohort made up of 120 different subjects was used. To predict cytomegalovirus infection status, the study combined high-throughput TCR immunosequencing, statistical association of individual TCRs with disease status, and machine learning. A later analysis re-examined previously published TCR beta repertoires from more than 600 donors and added high-resolution HLA genotyping to investigate patterns of TCR occurrence. In the later analysis, no new phenotypic data were used to find candidate immune exposures; instead, reliance was placed on TCR beta sequences and their occurrence across donors. An earlier analysis of around 540 of the donors applied high-throughput TCR beta sequencing to assess whether each TCR beta V gene segment acted as functional or pseudogenic. Donor age, sex, ethnicity and CMV serostatus were compiled alongside the repertoire data. Genome-wide SNP genotypes for about three fifths of the 666 donors were used in a later genetic analysis, which treated that subset as a discovery cohort. Every discovery cohort repertoire had been produced on one sequencing platform. HLA typing included class I and class II loci at four-digit resolution. Typing coverage varied by locus: about 620-640 donors for A, B, C, DRB1 and DQB1; some 520 for DQA1; over 600 for DPA1; fewer than 480 for DPB1. Roughly 5 DR-DQ haplotypes were handled as single units for association and clustering because linkage in the cohort was strong. Across 398 genotyped donors of the cohort, an average of roughly 200,000 unique TCR beta nucleotide sequences per donor were sequenced, and 15% to 20% of those sequences were non-productive. Results the study describes overall, beyond this receptor: Most CMV-associated TCR beta chains appeared to be HLA-restricted in a later analysis, and the HLA associations seemed to be driven largely by CMV exposure. A further reported finding was that TCR beta sequences accurately predicted the HLA-A and HLA-B alleles for most subjects in the first cohort. Cytomegalovirus status was reported to be diagnosed by the classifier with high specificity and sensitivity in both the original and validation cohorts. It was suggested by the authors that the approach could potentially be generalized to other disease states and immunological phenotypes. About 17 rarely observed V segments, including chromosome 9 orphons, were excluded from the earlier analysis of just under 600 of the donors because counts were too low. When HLA alleles, especially DR and DQ, strongly co-occurred, attributing TCR associations to individual alleles was difficult. CMV serostatus was the only immune exposure information available for the cohort. The presence/absence analyses assumed that sequencing depth was roughly uniform across donors, and that assumption may not be true. According to a later analysis, TCR association rates differed among HLA loci, with DRB1 alleles showing the most associated TCRs and HLA-C alleles showing the fewest. In a later analysis, several top co-occurrence clusters were reported to appear linked to parvovirus B19, influenza, CMV and Epstein-Barr virus. Compared with equally common non-associated chains, HLA-associated TCR beta chains in a later analysis were more clonally expanded and had lower generation probabilities. The sequencing pipeline was judged likely to have produced a cluster of highly shared sequence variants as a technical artifact. Linkage disequilibrium might explain the correlated functional status among segregating V segments, but an unknown experimental factor could not be excluded. An earlier analysis of some 560 of the donors showed that most TCR beta V segments appeared in productive rearrangements either about 87% or about 30% of the time, which broadly matched IMGT annotations. Some IMGT-functional V segments, including TRBV6-2 and TRBV6-3, could not be told apart with the 87-base-pair reads, so those segments were excluded. HLA typing was unavailable for some donors at each locus, so association tests used only the typed subset. At a false discovery rate of 0.05, a later analysis linked 16,951 TCR beta sequences to specific HLA alleles. While some public TCRs were present in many individuals, most TCR sequences turned up only very rarely across donors. In vitro tests confirmed that a few of the cytomegalovirus-associated TCR beta chains recognize cytomegalovirus antigens. In a later genetic analysis, a missense DCLRE1C variant was associated with V-gene and J-gene trimming of TCR beta chains, and the association was replicated in an independent cohort. This cohort had only TCR beta chains sequenced, and the lack of alpha or paired-chain data limited which features could be detected. Compared with the approximately 720-donor mean, donors in an Asian-associated ancestry cluster had fewer N-insertions in productive TCRs, according to a later genetic analysis. A total of fewer than 200 TCR beta chains were listed by the study as associated with cytomegalovirus.

Remarks on this clone: This clone's antigen is unknown. Base qualities were left out, and no much larger clone turns up one base away.

CDR3 length: 16 amino acids, cysteine to phenylalanine. Only the CDR3 DNA stays, 48 bases, in frame from base 1. Trimmed from V: 2 bases; trimmed from J: 6 bases; junction bases lacking a gene match: 10. CDR1 MGHRA and CDR2 YSYEKL were looked up in the germline V gene. The cohort consisted of 600 to 700 healthy bone marrow donors. All cohort members were sampled while nominally healthy, although unrecorded immune exposures were likely present. The donor was CMV seronegative and belonged to the group of 352 seronegative cohort members. Each donor provided a peripheral blood sample, and peripheral blood mononuclear cells were used for TCR beta sequencing. Genomic DNA was extracted from the blood cell samples with the Qiagen DNeasy Blood Extraction Kit. Library generation was performed with the immunoSEQ multiplex PCR assay. A mixture of 60 forward primers for TCR Vbeta segments and 13 reverse primers for TCR Jbeta segments was used in the multiplex PCR. A multiplex PCR assay on genomic DNA amplified the CDR3 region of rearranged TCR beta genes. The amplified TCR beta libraries were sequenced on the Illumina HiSeq System as 87-base-pair reads. The published analysis was carried out like this. A later analysis tallied 75 million to 85 million unique TCR beta chains across the 666 repertoires, and about 10 million of those chains were shared by two or more donors. To remove PCR and sequencing errors, raw reads were error-corrected and collapsed into unique sequences using a nearest-neighbor algorithm that merged closely related sequences. CDR3 sequences were aligned to IMGT reference sequences to assign V, D and J gene segments. Each retained sequence needed at least a six-nucleotide match to both a V gene segment and a J gene segment. A rearrangement was called productive if the CDR3 had no stop codons and remained in frame with V and J, and every other rearrangement was called non-productive. Following IMGT convention, CDR3 was defined as the stretch from the second conserved V-encoded cysteine up to the conserved J-encoded phenylalanine. In an earlier analysis of approximately 590 of the donors, sequences lacking an unambiguous match to a single V gene segment were excluded. An earlier analysis of some 500 of the donors classified V segments as functional when productive rearrangements were above 56.7% and as segregating when the standard deviation between donors was above 5%. To diagnose cytomegalovirus status from the catalog of TCR beta chain sequences, a statistical classification framework was built. In a later analysis, V and J genes were assigned by comparing TCR nucleotide sequences against IMGT/GENE-DB human TR gene sequences. Using the TCRdist pipeline, a later analysis assigned CDR3 sequences along with most-parsimonious VDJ recombination scenarios. In a later analysis, each TCR beta chain was defined by its CDR3 amino acid sequence together with its V-gene family, and reads lacking a unique V-gene family were excluded. A later analysis removed 592 highly shared, low-generation-probability nucleotide sequences to deal with suspected cross-contamination and a sequencing artifact. For each public chain, a later analysis derived a clonal expansion index from normalized ranks of inferred template counts within each repertoire. A later analysis computed generation probabilities with a VDJ recombination model fitted to out-of-frame rearrangements, and checked the results against IGoR. Hypergeometric tests were used in a later analysis to score TCR-TCR, TCR-HLA and TCR-CMV co-occurrence, with a repertoire-size bias correction applied to the TCR pairs. In a later analysis, false discovery rates were estimated by permuting HLA or CMV assignments 20 times. A later analysis grouped co-occurring TCRs with DBSCAN, adding TCRdist sequence similarity when clustering within HLA-allele-positive subsets. Repertoires with fewer than 30,000 or more than 120,000 public chains were left out of co-occurrence clustering, as were about five repertoires with anomalous nucleotide sharing. Entries here come from immuneACCESS through TCRdb and include only in-frame sequences with V and J called. Some clones fail to appear in such tables; in the studies checked, an unresolved V gene covers under half of the shortfall, and the cause of the remainder is unknown. The V and J calls and the clone size are those of that table, but D and trimming were determined from the DNA. Present in this sample are about 150,000 clones, around 80% of which were seen just once. The ten largest clones capture roughly 4% of the sample.

Sequenced sample: PBMCs. This receptor chain uses TRBV4-1 and TRBJ1-1, with 9 middle bases fitting TRBD1. This TCR derives from a woman aged 40 to 50 in good health and CMV-seronegative. The CDR3 region has the sequence CASSQIEGTGRAEAFF. The nucleotides are TGCGCCAGCAGCCAAATCGAGGGGACAGGGAGAGCTGAAGCTTTCTTT.